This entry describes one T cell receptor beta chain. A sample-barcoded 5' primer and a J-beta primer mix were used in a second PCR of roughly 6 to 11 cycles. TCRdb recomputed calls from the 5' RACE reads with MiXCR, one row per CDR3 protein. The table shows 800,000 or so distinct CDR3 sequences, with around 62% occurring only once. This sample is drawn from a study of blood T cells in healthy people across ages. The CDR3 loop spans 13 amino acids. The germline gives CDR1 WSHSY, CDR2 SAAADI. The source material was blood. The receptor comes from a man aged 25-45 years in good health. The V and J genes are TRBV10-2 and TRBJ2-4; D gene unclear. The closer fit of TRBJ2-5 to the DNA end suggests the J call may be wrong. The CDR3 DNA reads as TGCGCCAGCAGTGAGGAGGCGAGGGAGACCCAGTACTTC. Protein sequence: CASSEEARETQYF.